This T cell receptor (beta chain) was profiled in a study of CD8+ T cells in alopecia areata. RNA was extracted and reverse transcribed into cDNA as the sequencing template. Only in-frame clones appear in the TCRdb table, and some are missing; sequencing was by immunoSEQ multiplex PCR. The sample consists of some 180,000 clones, 53% of them appearing once. Treatment denoted: oral pan-JAK inhibitor, 5-10 mg twice daily. Trimming pared 3 bases from V and 4 bases from J, leaving 9 bases between. CDR1 is SGHVS and CDR2 is FNYEAQ in the germline V gene. The CDR3 is 14 residues long. Findings and caveats of the study: Just one nonresponder means the tie between baseline CD8+ expansion and response stays uncertain. The study found that many expanded lesional clones persisted in scalp and blood during tofacitinib.

With regard to this clone: Its specificity is not known. The identical CDR3 is also encoded by other nucleotide sequences in the sample.

The sample in question was CD8+ T cells sorted from blood, obtained at week 24, from a patient treated with tofacitinib. The sequence was collected from a human donor with alopecia areata. The V gene is TRBV7-6, the J gene TRBJ1-4; D gene unclear. CDR3: CASSLARSNEKLFF. DNA of the CDR3: TGTGCCAGCAGCTTGGCGAGAAGTAATGAAAAACTGTTTTTT.